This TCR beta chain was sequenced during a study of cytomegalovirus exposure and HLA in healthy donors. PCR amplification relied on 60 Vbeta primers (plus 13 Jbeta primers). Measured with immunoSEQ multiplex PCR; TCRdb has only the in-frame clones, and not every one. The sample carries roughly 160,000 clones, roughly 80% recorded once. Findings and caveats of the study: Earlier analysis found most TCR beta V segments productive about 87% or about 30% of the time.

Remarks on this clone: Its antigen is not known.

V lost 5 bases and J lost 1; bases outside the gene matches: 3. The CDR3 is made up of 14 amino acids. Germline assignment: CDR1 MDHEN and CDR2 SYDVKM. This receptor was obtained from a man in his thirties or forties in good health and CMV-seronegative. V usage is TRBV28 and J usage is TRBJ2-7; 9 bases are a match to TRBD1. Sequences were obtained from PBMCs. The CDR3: CASSPGTGSYEQYF. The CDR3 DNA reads TGTGCCAGCAGTCCTGGGACAGGGTCCTACGAGCAGTACTTC.